This T cell receptor (beta chain) is drawn from a study of blood T cell repertoires in COVID-19. On the study more broadly: Sample material is recorded as cDNA or gDNA derived from T cells, B-cell-depleted T cells, or PBMCs.

Authors' data handling: Amplification of reference gene primers provided the estimated nucleated cell counts. Sequenced by immunoSEQ multiplex PCR; TCRdb stores in-frame clones only, minus some. V and J calls and clone size are given by that table; D and trimming were obtained from the DNA. Here the sample spans about 220,000 clones, approximately 86% being singletons. In this sample, this clone turned up once. The CDR3 consists of 14 residues. The V gene's germline CDR1 is DFQATT and CDR2 SNEGSKA (reference sequence). V lost 3 bases to trimming and J lost 5 bases; unmatched junction nucleotides: 6. V and J are TRBV20-1 and TRBJ2-1; 8 nucleotides agree with TRBD2. The sequence came from a woman of 80 years or more with acute or convalescent COVID-19. The sequenced sample consisted of peripheral blood. The CDR3 nucleotides are TGCAGTGCTAGTCTGTTAGCGGGACACAATGAGCAGTTCTTC. Residues: CSASLLAGHNEQFF.